The 18 T cell receptor beta chains listed next were all sequenced from one sample in a study of blood T cells in healthy people across ages. A second PCR of 7 to 11 cycles used a sample-barcoded 5' primer and a J-beta primer mix. From the 5' RACE reads, TCRdb called clonotypes with MiXCR, one entry per CDR3 protein. Of some 880,000 distinct CDR3 sequences listed, about 36% are singletons. The sequenced sample consisted of blood. These receptors were obtained from a man aged 18 to 30 in good health.

This clonotype occurred a few times. The chain employs TRBV6-6 and TRBJ2-7; the match to TRBD2 covers 8 bases. Germline V gene lookup returns CDR1 MNHNY and CDR2 SVGAGI (reference sequence). CDR3 length equals 14 residues. V lost 8 bases and J lost 2; bases outside the gene matches: 8. CDR3: CASGLAGTTYEQYF. CDR3 nucleotides: TGTGCCAGCGGGCTAGCGGGTACCACCTACGAGCAGTACTTC.

Regarding this clonotype: It may be a read error: a sequence one base away is much more abundant. V is TRBV20-1 and J is TRBJ2-1; the match to TRBD1 covers 8 bases. This CDR3 is built from 13 residues. CDR1 is DFQATT and CDR2 is SNEGSKA in the germline V gene (reference sequence). The CDR3 sequence is CGSPGQGGNEQFF. The CDR3 DNA reads as TGCGGCTCTCCCGGACAGGGTGGGAATGAGCAGTTCTTC.

This clonotype was seen more than once but under ten times. The junction departs from the called germline gene at one end, perhaps through a read error. This sequence joins TRBV2 and TRBJ2-3; 10 bases fit TRBD2. The CDR3 totals 14 residues. Germline V gene lookup returns CDR1 SNHLY and CDR2 FYNNEI. In DNA form, the CDR3 reads TGTGCCAGCAGAGAAGCGGGGGGGGCAGATACGCAGTATTTT. It yields the protein CASREAGGADTQYF.

The chain is built from TRBV20-1 and TRBJ2-2; possible D gene TRBD2, 7 bases. The CDR3 is 14 residues long. Germline lookup yields CDR1 DFQATT and CDR2 SNEGSKA (reference sequence). Trimming cost V 5 bases and J 8 bases, with 18 bases left between them. CDR3 sequence (DNA): TGCAGTGCTCCAAAGGGGGGGGCGGTAGGGGAGCTGTTTTTT. Protein sequence: CSAPKGGAVGELFF.

This clonotype appeared a few times. The rearrangement links TRBV7-9 to TRBJ2-7; D remains unclear. Per the germline V gene, CDR1 is SEHNR and CDR2 is FQNEAQ (reference sequence). The CDR3 covers 13 residues. Trimming removed 4 bases at V and 6 bases at J, with 13 bases between. Written as DNA, the CDR3 is TGTGCCAGCAGCTCCCAAATAGGACGCGAGCAGTACTTC. Translated: CASSSQIGREQYF.

There are many counts of this clonotype. The V and J genes are TRBV4-1 and TRBJ1-2; the D gene is possibly TRBD1 (5 bases). The CDR3 has 15 residues. The germline V and J ends were trimmed by 3 bases and 11 bases, with 22 bases remaining between them. Germline V lookup: CDR1 MGHRA, CDR2 YSYEKL. The CDR3 spells CASSQVGGPYEGYTF. The DNA for the CDR3 is TGCGCCAGCAGCCAGGTTGGGGGACCTTATGAGGGGTACACCTTC.

Only a few counts were recorded for this clonotype. The chain carries TRBV9 and TRBJ2-7; D uncertain. The CDR3 is 13 amino acids. Per the germline V gene, CDR1 is SGDLS and CDR2 is YYNGEE. Trimming took 5 bases from V and 6 from J, leaving 15 bases between them. CDR3 amino acids: CASSVTSGSEQYF. CDR3 nucleotides: TGTGCCAGCAGTGTAACCTCGGGCAGCGAGCAGTACTTC.

This clonotype was recorded a few times. This rearrangement joins TRBV12-3 or TRBV12-4 to TRBJ1-1, with unresolved D. Trimming left V 3 bases short and J 1 base short, with 12 bases between. This CDR3 comprises 15 residues. CDR3 in amino acids: CASSLITESNTEAFF. The CDR3 coding sequence is TGTGCCAGCAGTTTGATTACCGAATCGAACACTGAAGCTTTCTTT.

The chain uses TRBV20-1 and TRBJ1-2, with no clear D. The CDR3 contains 14 residues. Germline V gene data show CDR1 as DFQATT and CDR2 as SNEGSKA (reference sequence). The V and J ends lost 3 bases and 10 bases respectively, with 21 bases between them. The CDR3 nucleotides read TGCAGTGCTAGCGGAAACCCTCGCGCTTGCGTCTACACCTTC. This encodes CSASGNPRACVYTF.

Remarks on this clonotype: It may be a read error: a sequence one base away is much more abundant. The chain uses TRBV6-5 and TRBJ2-1, with D perhaps TRBD1 (5 bases). V was trimmed by 9 bases and J by 10 bases, leaving 19 bases between them. CDR1 is MNHEY, CDR2 SVGAGI, per germline. This CDR3 has 13 amino acids. CDR3 residues: CASHRIPTGEQFF. Here the CDR3 DNA reads TGTGCCAGTCACAGGATCCCAACAGGCGAGCAGTTCTTC.

The V gene is TRBV12-5, the J gene TRBJ2-3; tentative D call: TRBD2 (6 bases). Trimming left V 2 bases short and J 0 bases short, with 6 bases between. This CDR3 contains 14 residues. CDR1 and CDR2 from the germline V gene are LGHNT and FRNRAP. The CDR3 region has the DNA TGTGCTAGTGGTTTGCGGGGGAGCACAGATACGCAGTATTTT. It translates to CASGLRGSTDTQYF.

The rearrangement joins TRBV7-9 to TRBJ1-5; 7 positions match TRBD1. V trimming: 0 bases; J trimming: 11 bases; junction bases outside the gene matches: 10. The CDR3 contains 15 residues. Germline CDR1 is SEHNR and CDR2 is FQNEAQ (reference sequence). The CDR3 sequence: CASSLAGQGGAAQHF. The CDR3 DNA follows: TGTGCCAGCAGCTTAGCCGGGCAGGGGGGAGCGGCCCAGCATTTT. Supplemented by reference TRBV7-9 and TRBJ1-5, the full variable domain reads DTGVSQNPRHKITKRGQNVTFRCDPISEHNRLYWYRQTLGQGPEFLTYFQNEAQLEKSRLLSDRFSAERPKGSFSTLEIQRTEQGDSAMYLCASSLAGQGGAAQHFGDGTRLSIL.

This clonotype was counted between two and nine times. J is TRBJ1-1 and V is TRBV5-1; 7 nucleotides align to TRBD1. Germline-derived CDR1 and CDR2 are SGHRS and YFSETQ. This CDR3 has 15 residues. Trimming cost V 7 bases and J 8 bases; bases outside gene matches: 17. The CDR3 DNA is TGCGCCAGCCGGATCGACAGAGGGGGCACCCTCGAAGCTTTCTTT. It yields the protein CASRIDRGGTLEAFF.

This clonotype was found a few times. J is TRBJ2-7 and V is TRBV29-1, with D perhaps given as TRBD1 or TRBD2 (5 bases each). The J call may not be correct, given that the DNA end is closer to TRBJ2-5. CDR3 length: 11 residues. Germline CDR1 SQVTM, CDR2 ANQGSEA. Here the CDR3 reads CSGRGTETQYF. CDR3 in DNA: TGCAGCGGTCGAGGGACGGAGACCCAGTACTTC.

Turning to this clonotype: The junction departs from germline at one end; a sequencing error may be responsible. The chain has TRBV7-2 and TRBJ2-1; 11 positions agree with TRBD1. CDR1 and CDR2 (germline): SGHTA, FQGNSA. This CDR3 contains 13 residues. Here the CDR3 reads CAGSGGDRGTQFF. DNA of the CDR3: TGTGCCGGCAGCGGAGGGGACAGGGGGACGCAGTTCTTC.

The chain joins TRBV18 to TRBJ1-1, with 7 bases that match TRBD1. CDR3 size: 13 residues. Trimming cost V 3 bases and J 5 bases; bases outside gene matches: 3. CDR1 is KGHSH, CDR2 LQKENI, per germline. The CDR3: CASSPTGLTEAFF. In DNA, the CDR3 is TGTGCCAGCTCACCGACAGGGTTAACTGAAGCTTTCTTT.

This chain joins TRBV6-5 and TRBJ2-2; 8 bases agree with TRBD1. The CDR3 spans 15 residues. Losses at the gene ends were 4 bases for V and 6 bases for J; bases not matched to a gene: 7. Germline loops: CDR1 MNHEY, CDR2 SVGAGI. The CDR3 coding sequence is TGTGCCAGCAGTTTGACGACAGGGGTGGCCGGGGAGCTGTTTTTT. Protein product: CASSLTTGVAGELFF.

This clonotype was recorded a few times. The chain joins TRBV7-2 to TRBJ2-7, with 8 nucleotides matching TRBD1. The CDR3 sequence is 15 residues long. Per the germline V gene, CDR1 is SGHTA and CDR2 is FQGNSA. The ends lost 5 bases at V and 1 base at J; junction bases unmatched: 7. The CDR3: CASSKNRDRSYEQYF. The CDR3 DNA reads TGTGCCAGCAGCAAGAACCGGGACAGGTCCTACGAGCAGTACTTC.